This TCR beta chain was identified during a study of CD4 T cells in relation to SARS-CoV-2 and coronaviruses. Before the COVID-19 pandemic, during about 2011-2019, CD4+ T cells were taken from unexposed donors. After ten to eleven days of culture, CD4+ T cells were isolated. Repertoires were generated with immunoSEQ multiplex PCR, while TCRdb's copy carries only in-frame clones and drops some. The sample lists about 17,000 clones, roughly 83% seen once, with approximately 11% in the top ten. Notes on this clone: Its antigen is currently unknown.

This CDR3 comprises 17 residues. V lost 0 bases and J 4 bases, leaving 18 bases between the germline ends. Germline loops: CDR1 WSHSY, CDR2 SAAADI. Sequencing was carried out using CD4+ T cells from PBMCs, cultured in vitro. J is TRBJ2-5 and V is TRBV10-2, with D maybe TRBD1 (6 bases). The origin of this receptor is a human donor in good health. The CDR3 bases are TGCGCCAGCAGTGAGTCGAGGGGGTGGAGGAGAGGAGAGACCCAGTACTTC. Residues: CASSESRGWRRGETQYF.